This T cell receptor beta chain came from a study of identical twins. Study-wide findings and caveats: Sharing of beta out-of-frame sequences by twins showed a weaker excess.

With regard to this clonotype: Its matching antigen is unknown.

Germline assignment: CDR1 SGHRS and CDR2 YFSETQ. CDR3 length: 15 residues. Trimming took 3 bases from V and 5 from J, leaving 15 bases between them. TCRdb ran MiXCR on the 5' RACE reads and lists one entry per CDR3 protein. In the table there are over 600,000 distinct CDR3 sequences, approximately 21% of which are singletons. These data also formed part of another study, on T cells expressing NK-cell markers. Per that study: The TCR beta repertoires were obtained from sorted CD3+CD56+NKG2C+, CD3+CD56+NKG2C- and CD3+CD56-NKG2C+ T cells. Once again these clonotypes came out on top in the CD3+CD56-NKG2C+ fraction of four donors.

Sequencing was carried out using PBMCs. This TCR was sampled from a woman between 18 and 29 years old in good health. The chain uses TRBV5-1 and TRBJ1-5; a weak D match, TRBD1 (6 bases). The CDR3: CASSSTPGADQPQHF. The CDR3 DNA follows: TGCGCCAGCAGCTCCACCCCAGGGGCCGATCAGCCCCAGCATTTT.